This T cell receptor beta chain was obtained from a study of regulatory T cells in long-lasting Graves disease. Time point denoted: newly diagnosed GD, antithyroid drugs for less than 3 months. The TCR library was made from RNA extracted from PBMCs. This clonotype was picked up many times. Germline V CDR1 and CDR2: SGHTA, FQGNSA. With 1 base removed from V and 2 bases from J, the gap between germline ends came to 6 bases. The CDR3 length is 15 residues. Arm-PCR with iRepertoire HTBI primers amplified the CDR3 regions for these TCR beta libraries. TCRdb reprocessed the multiplex PCR reads via MiXCR and lists one record per CDR3 protein. Of some 400,000 distinct CDR3 sequences in the sample, under 15% were seen once. These data also formed part of another study, on T cells in Graves' hyperthyroidism and ophthalmopathy. Per that study: Stable hyperthyroidism: no ophthalmopathy progression over 18 months of follow-up.

Sequencing used peripheral blood mononuclear cells (PBMCs), obtained at new diagnosis, from a patient treated with antithyroid drugs. The chain couples TRBV7-2 to TRBJ2-6, with no clear D. The source is a woman in her twenties or thirties with Graves disease. The CDR3 spells CASSLGPTGANVLTF. The CDR3 nucleotides are TGTGCCAGCAGCTTAGGCCCCACTGGGGCCAACGTCCTGACTTTC. Full variable domain (rest looked up from reference TRBV7-2 and TRBJ2-6): GAGVSQSPSNKVTEKGKDVELRCDPISGHTALYWYRQSLGQGLEFLIYFQGNSAPDKSGLPSDRFSAERTGGSVSTLTIQRTQQEDSAVYLCASSLGPTGANVLTFGAGSRLTVL.